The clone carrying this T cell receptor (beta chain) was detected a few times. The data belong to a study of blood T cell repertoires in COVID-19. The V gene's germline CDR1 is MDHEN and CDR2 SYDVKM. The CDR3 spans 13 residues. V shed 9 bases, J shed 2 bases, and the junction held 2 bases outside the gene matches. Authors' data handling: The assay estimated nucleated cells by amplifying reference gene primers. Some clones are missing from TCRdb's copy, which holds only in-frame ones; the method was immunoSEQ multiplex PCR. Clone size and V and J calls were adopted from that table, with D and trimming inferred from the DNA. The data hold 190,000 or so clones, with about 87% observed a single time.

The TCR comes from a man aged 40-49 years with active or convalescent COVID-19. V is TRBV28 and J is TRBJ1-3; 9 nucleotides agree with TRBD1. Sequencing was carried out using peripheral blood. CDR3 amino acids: CASRTGAGNTIYF. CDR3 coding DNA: TGTGCCAGTAGGACAGGGGCTGGAAACACCATATATTTT.